This is a list of T cell receptor beta chains from one sample in a study of T cell changes during pregnancy in multiple sclerosis. Method: immunoSEQ multiplex PCR; TCRdb's copy keeps in-frame clones and lacks some. This table has tens of thousands of clones, more than 85% appearing once. The sequences come from peripheral blood, collected in the third trimester of pregnancy. The receptors were gathered from a female donor in good health, enrolled as a control in a pregnancy study. Each CDR3 is given with its conserved first and last residue. D genes are given only for firm matches. The listing skips clone size in some rows; elsewhere it reads once, few, many or a size class.

D gene: TRBD1; V gene: TRBV5-1; J gene: TRBJ2-3; clone size: .; CDR3 protein: CASSLQTGATDTQYF; CDR3 DNA: TGCGCCAGCAGCTTACAGACAGGGGCCACAGATACGCAGTATTTT
D gene: .; V gene: TRBV4-1; J gene: TRBJ1-1; clone size: .; CDR3 protein: CASSQDGTLNTEAFF; CDR3 DNA: TGCGCCAGCAGCCAAGACGGGACACTGAACACTGAAGCTTTCTTT
D gene: TRBD2; V gene: TRBV29-1; J gene: TRBJ2-7; clone size: once; CDR3 protein: CSVMTSGGYEQYF; CDR3 DNA: TGCAGCGTTATGACTAGCGGGGGCTACGAGCAGTACTTC
D gene: TRBD1; V gene: TRBV25-1; J gene: TRBJ1-2; clone size: .; CDR3 protein: CASSATKQGLYGYTF; CDR3 DNA: TGTGCCAGCAGTGCCACTAAACAGGGGCTCTATGGCTACACCTTC
D gene: .; V gene: TRBV30; J gene: TRBJ1-6; clone size: .; CDR3 protein: CAWSVPRTAYNSPLHF; CDR3 DNA: TGTGCCTGGAGTGTCCCACGGACAGCCTATAATTCACCCCTCCACTTT
D gene: .; V gene: TRBV11-3; J gene: TRBJ2-1; clone size: .; CDR3 protein: CASSSYEVSEQFF; CDR3 DNA: TGTGCCAGCAGCTCCTATGAAGTGAGCGAGCAGTTCTTC
D gene: TRBD1; V gene: TRBV30; J gene: TRBJ2-7; clone size: .; CDR3 protein: CAWAIGQGAYEQYF; CDR3 DNA: TGTGCCTGGGCTATAGGACAGGGGGCCTACGAGCAGTACTTC
D gene: TRBD2; V gene: TRBV7-9; J gene: TRBJ2-1; clone size: .; CDR3 protein: CASSLRTGSSGSYDNEQFF; CDR3 DNA: TGTGCCAGCAGCTTGCGGACCGGTTCTAGCGGGAGCTACGACAATGAGCAGTTCTTC
D gene: TRBD1; V gene: TRBV7-8; J gene: TRBJ1-2; clone size: .; CDR3 protein: CASSLATGFNYGYTF; CDR3 DNA: TGTGCCAGCAGCTTAGCGACAGGGTTTAACTATGGCTACACCTTC
D gene: .; V gene: TRBV5-1; J gene: TRBJ1-2; clone size: .; CDR3 protein: CASSLDSDYGYTF; CDR3 DNA: TGCGCCAGCAGCCTAGACAGTGACTATGGCTACACCTTC
D gene: .; V gene: TRBV19; J gene: TRBJ2-6; clone size: .; CDR3 protein: CASSIESPGVLNSGANVLTF; CDR3 DNA: TGTGCCAGTAGTATAGAATCACCGGGGGTTCTAAATTCTGGGGCCAACGTCCTGACTTTC
D gene: TRBD2; V gene: TRBV4-2; J gene: TRBJ2-3; clone size: .; CDR3 protein: CASSQVGLAVSTDTQYF; CDR3 DNA: TGTGCCAGCAGCCAAGTGGGGCTAGCGGTATCGACAGATACGCAGTATTTT
D gene: .; V gene: TRBV7-2; J gene: TRBJ1-2; clone size: .; CDR3 protein: CASSFNSYGYTF; CDR3 DNA: TGTGCCAGCAGCTTCAACTCATATGGCTACACCTTC
D gene: .; V gene: TRBV11-2; J gene: TRBJ2-7; clone size: .; CDR3 protein: CASSSLVWTDYLYEQYF; CDR3 DNA: TGTGCCAGCAGCTCACTCGTCTGGACGGACTATCTCTACGAGCAGTACTTC
D gene: .; V gene: TRBV19; J gene: TRBJ1-3; clone size: .; CDR3 protein: CASRRESSGNTIYF; CDR3 DNA: TGTGCCAGTAGGAGGGAGAGCTCTGGAAACACCATATATTTT
D gene: TRBD2; V gene: TRBV6-1; J gene: TRBJ2-5; clone size: .; CDR3 protein: CLAGGPSKTQYF; CDR3 DNA: TGCTTAGCGGGGGGGCCCTCCAAGACCCAGTACTTC
D gene: .; V gene: TRBV28; J gene: TRBJ2-1; clone size: .; CDR3 protein: CASRNRFLQFF; CDR3 DNA: TGTGCCAGCAGAAACCGGTTTCTGCAGTTCTTC
D gene: .; V gene: TRBV11-3; J gene: TRBJ2-1; clone size: .; CDR3 protein: CASSLWASGTGKGQFF; CDR3 DNA: TGTGCCAGCAGCTTATGGGCTAGCGGGACAGGCAAGGGGCAGTTCTTC
D gene: TRBD1; V gene: TRBV28; J gene: TRBJ1-4; clone size: .; CDR3 protein: CASSLSRDRGRREKLFF; CDR3 DNA: TGTGCCAGCAGTTTGTCCCGGGACAGGGGGCGAAGGGAAAAACTGTTTTTT
D gene: .; V gene: TRBV19; J gene: TRBJ1-4; clone size: .; CDR3 protein: CASSIRESEKLFF; CDR3 DNA: TGTGCCAGTAGTATTAGGGAGTCGGAAAAACTGTTTTTT
D gene: TRBD1; V gene: TRBV19; J gene: TRBJ2-2; clone size: .; CDR3 protein: CASGTGENTGELFF; CDR3 DNA: TGTGCCAGCGGGACAGGGGAGAACACCGGGGAGCTGTTTTTT
D gene: .; V gene: TRBV15; J gene: TRBJ2-2; clone size: .; CDR3 protein: CATSRLVVDTGELFF; CDR3 DNA: TGTGCCACCAGCAGACTAGTTGTAGACACCGGGGAGCTGTTTTTT
D gene: .; V gene: TRBV27; J gene: TRBJ1-3; clone size: .; CDR3 protein: CASSLSWGAGNTIYF; CDR3 DNA: TGTGCCAGCAGTTTATCGTGGGGGGCTGGAAACACCATATATTTT
D gene: TRBD2; V gene: TRBV13; J gene: TRBJ2-1; clone size: .; CDR3 protein: CASSLRNGGAHEQFF; CDR3 DNA: TGTGCCAGCAGCTTAAGGAACGGGGGGGCCCATGAGCAGTTCTTC
D gene: .; V gene: TRBV4-2; J gene: TRBJ2-2; clone size: .; CDR3 protein: CASSQVPAVLSGELFF; CDR3 DNA: TGTGCCAGCAGCCAAGTACCAGCGGTTCTATCCGGGGAGCTGTTTTTT
D gene: .; V gene: TRBV11-2; J gene: TRBJ1-2; clone size: .; CDR3 protein: CASSFGPGQGYYGYTF; CDR3 DNA: .
D gene: .; V gene: TRBV5-1; J gene: TRBJ1-1; clone size: .; CDR3 protein: CASSVQAAQEGLEAFF; CDR3 DNA: TGCGCCAGCAGCGTCCAAGCGGCACAGGAGGGGCTTGAAGCTTTCTTT
D gene: TRBD2; V gene: TRBV4-1; J gene: TRBJ2-3; clone size: .; CDR3 protein: CASSQEPRTSPRADTQYF; CDR3 DNA: TGCGCCAGCAGCCAAGAACCTCGGACTAGCCCCCGGGCAGATACGCAGTATTTT
D gene: .; V gene: TRBV7-3; J gene: TRBJ1-6; clone size: .; CDR3 protein: CASSLFGDSPLHF; CDR3 DNA: TGTGCCAGCAGCTTATTCGGGGATTCACCCCTCCACTTT